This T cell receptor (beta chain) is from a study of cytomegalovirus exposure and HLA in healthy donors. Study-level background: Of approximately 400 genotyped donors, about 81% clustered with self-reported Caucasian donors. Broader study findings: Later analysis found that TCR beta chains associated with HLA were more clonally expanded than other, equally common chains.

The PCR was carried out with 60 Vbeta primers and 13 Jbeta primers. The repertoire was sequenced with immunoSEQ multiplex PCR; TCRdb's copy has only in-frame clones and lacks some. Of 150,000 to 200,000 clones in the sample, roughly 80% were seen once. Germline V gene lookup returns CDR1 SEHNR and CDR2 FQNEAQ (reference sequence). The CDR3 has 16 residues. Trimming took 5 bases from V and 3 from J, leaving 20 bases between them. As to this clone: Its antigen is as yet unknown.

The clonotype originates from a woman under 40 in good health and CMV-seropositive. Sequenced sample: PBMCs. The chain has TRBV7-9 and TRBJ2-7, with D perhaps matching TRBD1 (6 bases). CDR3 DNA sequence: TGTGCCAGCAGCCGTAAAGGGACACCAGATTACTACGAGCAGTACTTC. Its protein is CASSRKGTPDYYEQYF.